This T cell receptor beta chain was documented in a study of T cells in Graves' hyperthyroidism and ophthalmopathy. Amplification targeted TCR beta CDR3 regions from RNA transcripts. HTBI primers were the set used in a first-round RT-PCR of the TCR CDR3. Using its own MiXCR run on the multiplex PCR reads, TCRdb lists one record per CDR3 protein. The sample shows 300,000 to 400,000 distinct CDR3 sequences, about 14% of them seen only once. CDR1 is SNHLY, CDR2 FYNNEI, per germline. The CDR3 contains 18 residues. Points on this clonotype: One junction end disagrees with the germline gene, perhaps due to a read error.

The genes are TRBV2 and TRBJ2-7; the match to TRBD2 covers 7 bases. Input material: blood. The source of this sequence is an older woman with Graves' hyperthyroidism. CDR3 nucleotide sequence: TGCGCCAGCAGCCAACCACGGGGACCCCTAGCGGACTCCTACGAGCAGTACTTC. Translation gives CASSQPRGPLADSYEQYF.